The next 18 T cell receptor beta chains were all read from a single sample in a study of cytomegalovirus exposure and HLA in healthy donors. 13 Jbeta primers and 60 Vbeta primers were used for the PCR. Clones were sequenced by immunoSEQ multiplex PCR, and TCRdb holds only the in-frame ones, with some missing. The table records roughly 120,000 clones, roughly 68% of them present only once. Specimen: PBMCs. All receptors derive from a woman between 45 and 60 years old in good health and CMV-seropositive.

The CDR3 DNA is TGCAGCGTTGAGACAGGGGAGTGGGAGACCCAGTACTTC. Its translation: CSVETGEWETQYF. The chain combines TRBV29-1 with TRBJ2-5, with 8 positions matching TRBD1. CDR3 length: 13 amino acids. Germline CDR1 SQVTM, CDR2 ANQGSEA. V shed 3 bases, J shed 5 bases, and the junction held 5 bases outside the gene matches.

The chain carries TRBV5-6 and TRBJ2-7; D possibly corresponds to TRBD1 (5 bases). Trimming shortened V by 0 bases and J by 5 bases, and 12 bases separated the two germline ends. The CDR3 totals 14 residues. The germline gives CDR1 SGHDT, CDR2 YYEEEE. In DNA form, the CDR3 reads TGTGCCAGCAGCTTGGTGAGTAAGGGGAACGAGCAGTACTTC. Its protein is CASSLVSKGNEQYF.

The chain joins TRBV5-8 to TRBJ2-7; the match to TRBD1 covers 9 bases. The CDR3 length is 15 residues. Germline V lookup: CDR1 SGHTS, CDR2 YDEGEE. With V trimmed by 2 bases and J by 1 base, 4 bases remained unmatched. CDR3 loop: CASSFGQGRSYEQYF. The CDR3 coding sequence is TGTGCCAGCAGCTTCGGACAGGGGAGGTCCTACGAGCAGTACTTC. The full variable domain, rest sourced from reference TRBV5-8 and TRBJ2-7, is EAGVTQSPTHLIKTRGQQATLRCSPISGHTSVYWYQQALGLGLQFLLWYDEGEERNRGNFPPRFSGRQFPNYSSELNVNALELEDSALYLCASSFGQGRSYEQYFGPGTRLTVT.

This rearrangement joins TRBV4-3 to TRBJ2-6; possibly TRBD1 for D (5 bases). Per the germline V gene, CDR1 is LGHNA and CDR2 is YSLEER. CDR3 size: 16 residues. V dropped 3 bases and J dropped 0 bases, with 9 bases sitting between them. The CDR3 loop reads CASSQDTYSGANVLTF. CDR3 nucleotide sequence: TGCGCCAGCAGCCAGGACACCTACTCTGGGGCCAACGTCCTGACTTTC.

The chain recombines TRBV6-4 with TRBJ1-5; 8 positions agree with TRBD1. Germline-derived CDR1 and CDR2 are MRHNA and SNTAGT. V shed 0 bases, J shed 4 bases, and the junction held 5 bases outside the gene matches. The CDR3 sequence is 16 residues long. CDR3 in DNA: TGTGCCAGCAGTGACTCCGAGACAGGGGAAAATCAGCCCCAGCATTTT. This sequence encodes CASSDSETGENQPQHF.

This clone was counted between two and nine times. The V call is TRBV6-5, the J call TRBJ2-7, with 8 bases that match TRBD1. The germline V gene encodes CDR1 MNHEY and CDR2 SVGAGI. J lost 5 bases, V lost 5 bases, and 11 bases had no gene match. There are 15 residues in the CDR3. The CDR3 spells CASSRRYQGAHEQYF. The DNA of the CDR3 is TGTGCCAGCAGTCGCAGATATCAGGGGGCGCACGAGCAGTACTTC.

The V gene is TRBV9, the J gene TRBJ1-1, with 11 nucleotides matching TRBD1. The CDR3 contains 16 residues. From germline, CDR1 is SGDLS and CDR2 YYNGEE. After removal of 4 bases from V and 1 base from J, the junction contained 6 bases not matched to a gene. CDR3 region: CASSTGQGVGNTEAFF. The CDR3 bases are TGTGCCAGCAGCACGGGACAGGGGGTGGGGAACACTGAAGCTTTCTTT.

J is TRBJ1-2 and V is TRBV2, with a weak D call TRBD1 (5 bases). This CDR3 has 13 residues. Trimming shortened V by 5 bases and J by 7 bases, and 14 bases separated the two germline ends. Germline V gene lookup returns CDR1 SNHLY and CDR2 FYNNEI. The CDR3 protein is CASSRVGGSGYTF. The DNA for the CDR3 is TGTGCCAGCAGTAGAGTGGGGGGATCTGGCTACACCTTC.

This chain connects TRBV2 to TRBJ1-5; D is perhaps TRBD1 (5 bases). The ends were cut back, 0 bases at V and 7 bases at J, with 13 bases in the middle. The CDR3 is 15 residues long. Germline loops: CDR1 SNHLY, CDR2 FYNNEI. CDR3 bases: TGTGCCAGCAGTGAAGCGGACACACGATTCCAGCCCCAGCATTTT. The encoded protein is CASSEADTRFQPQHF.

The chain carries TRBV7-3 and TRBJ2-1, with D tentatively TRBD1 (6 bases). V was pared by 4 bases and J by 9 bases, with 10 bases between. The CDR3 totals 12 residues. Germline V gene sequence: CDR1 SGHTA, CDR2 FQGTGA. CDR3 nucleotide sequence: TGTGCCAGCAGCTCTACAGGGATTGAGCAGTTCTTC. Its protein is CASSSTGIEQFF.

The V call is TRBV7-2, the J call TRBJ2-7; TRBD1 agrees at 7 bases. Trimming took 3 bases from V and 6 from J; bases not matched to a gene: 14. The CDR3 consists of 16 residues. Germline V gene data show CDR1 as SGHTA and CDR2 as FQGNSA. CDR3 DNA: TGTGCCAGCAGCTTCCTTTCCAGGGGGAGATTAGCCGAGCAGTACTTC. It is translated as CASSFLSRGRLAEQYF.

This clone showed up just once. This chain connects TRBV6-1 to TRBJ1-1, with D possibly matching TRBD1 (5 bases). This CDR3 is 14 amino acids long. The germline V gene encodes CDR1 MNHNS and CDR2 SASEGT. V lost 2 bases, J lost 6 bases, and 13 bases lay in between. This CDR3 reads CASSERGISPEAFF. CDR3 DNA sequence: TGTGCCAGCAGTGAAAGGGGTATAAGCCCTGAAGCTTTCTTT.

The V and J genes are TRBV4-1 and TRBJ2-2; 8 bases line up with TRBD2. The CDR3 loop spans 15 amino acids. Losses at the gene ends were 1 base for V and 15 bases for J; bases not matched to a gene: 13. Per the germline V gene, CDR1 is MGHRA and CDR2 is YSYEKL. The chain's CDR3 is CASSQVPPSGGRVFF. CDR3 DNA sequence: TGCGCCAGCAGCCAAGTTCCACCGAGCGGGGGCCGGGTGTTTTTT.

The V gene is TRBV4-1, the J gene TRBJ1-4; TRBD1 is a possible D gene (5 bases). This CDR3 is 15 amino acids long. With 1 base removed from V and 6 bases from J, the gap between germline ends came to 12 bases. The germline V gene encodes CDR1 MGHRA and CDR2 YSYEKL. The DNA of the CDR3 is TGCGCCAGCAGCCAAGTTCTCCAAGGGGATGAAAAACTGTTTTTT. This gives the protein CASSQVLQGDEKLFF.

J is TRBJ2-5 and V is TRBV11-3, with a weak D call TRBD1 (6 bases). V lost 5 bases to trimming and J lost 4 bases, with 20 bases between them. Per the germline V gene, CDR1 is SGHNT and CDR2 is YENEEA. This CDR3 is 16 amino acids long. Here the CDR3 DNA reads TGTGCCAGCAGCCCGGGGCAGGGGACCCTCCTAGAGACCCAGTACTTC. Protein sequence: CASSPGQGTLLETQYF.

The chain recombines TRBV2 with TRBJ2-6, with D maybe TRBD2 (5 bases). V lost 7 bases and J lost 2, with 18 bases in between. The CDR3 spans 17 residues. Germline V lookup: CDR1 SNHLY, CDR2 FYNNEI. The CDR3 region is CASTLEDLHPGANVLTF. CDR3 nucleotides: TGTGCCAGCACCTTAGAGGACTTACACCCTGGGGCCAACGTCCTGACTTTC.

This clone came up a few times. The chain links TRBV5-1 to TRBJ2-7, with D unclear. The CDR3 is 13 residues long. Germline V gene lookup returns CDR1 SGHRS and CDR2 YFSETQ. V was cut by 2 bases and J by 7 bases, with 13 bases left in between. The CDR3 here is CASSLPRGSEQYF. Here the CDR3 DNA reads TGCGCCAGCAGCTTACCCCGCGGCTCTGAGCAGTACTTC.

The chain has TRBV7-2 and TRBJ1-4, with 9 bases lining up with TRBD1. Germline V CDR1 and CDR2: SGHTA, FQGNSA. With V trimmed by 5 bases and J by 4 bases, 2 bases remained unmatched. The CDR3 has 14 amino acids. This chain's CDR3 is CASSPDRGNEKLFF. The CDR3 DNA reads TGTGCCAGCAGCCCGGACAGGGGTAATGAAAAACTGTTTTTT. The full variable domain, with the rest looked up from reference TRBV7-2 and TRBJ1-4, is GAGVSQSPSNKVTEKGKDVELRCDPISGHTALYWYRQSLGQGLEFLIYFQGNSAPDKSGLPSDRFSAERTGGSVSTLTIQRTQQEDSAVYLCASSPDRGNEKLFFGSGTQLSVL.